A selection of T cell receptor beta chains follows, all from one sample in a study of beta chain features in type 1 diabetes. Profiled with immunoSEQ multiplex PCR; TCRdb holds only in-frame clones, not every one. Of about 650,000 clones in the sample, roughly an eighth were seen once. Sequenced sample: naive CD4+ T cells from blood. Receptors were obtained from a man aged 25-45 years with type 1 diabetes. The CDR3 runs from the conserved cysteine through the conserved F or W. Each record gives: clone size, D gene, J gene, V gene, CDR3 DNA, CDR3 protein. A D gene is named only where the DNA matches it firmly. A clone size is listed for some rows: how often the clone was seen (once, few, many), or a class if it is expanded.

clone size: .
D gene: .
J gene: TRBJ1-2
V gene: TRBV27
CDR3 DNA: TGTGCCAGCAGCATCAGGGTTAACTATGGCTACACCTTC
CDR3 protein: CASSIRVNYGYTF

clone size: once
D gene: TRBD1
J gene: TRBJ2-1
V gene: TRBV9
CDR3 DNA: TGTGCCAGCAGCGCCCAGGGGGTGGGGGCCTACAATGAGCAGTTCTTC
CDR3 protein: CASSAQGVGAYNEQFF

clone size: few
D gene: .
J gene: TRBJ1-3
V gene: TRBV7-2
CDR3 DNA: TGTGCCAGCAGCCAGACGGCCTCTGGAAACACCATATATTTT
CDR3 protein: CASSQTASGNTIYF

clone size: few
D gene: TRBD1
J gene: TRBJ1-1
V gene: TRBV19
CDR3 DNA: TGTGCCAGTAGTCCTTGGGACAGGGGAGCTTTCTTT
CDR3 protein: CASSPWDRGAFF

clone size: few
D gene: .
J gene: TRBJ1-2
V gene: TRBV7-2
CDR3 DNA: TGTGCCAGCAGCATACCCACGGGACGCAACTATGGCTACACCTTC
CDR3 protein: CASSIPTGRNYGYTF

clone size: .
D gene: .
J gene: TRBJ1-1
V gene: TRBV7-2
CDR3 DNA: TGTGCCAGCAGGGAACGGCTGAACACTGAAGCTTTCTTT
CDR3 protein: CASRERLNTEAFF

clone size: few
D gene: .
J gene: TRBJ1-6
V gene: TRBV30
CDR3 DNA: TGTGCCTGGAGGACCAGGGGACCCTATAATTCACCCCTCCACTTT
CDR3 protein: CAWRTRGPYNSPLHF

clone size: .
D gene: .
J gene: TRBJ1-2
V gene: TRBV5-4
CDR3 DNA: TGTGCCAGCAGCTTGGGACTCGGAATTGATTATGGCTACACCTTC
CDR3 protein: CASSLGLGIDYGYTF

clone size: few
D gene: .
J gene: TRBJ2-5
V gene: TRBV5-4
CDR3 DNA: TGTGCCAGCAGTTCCCCTACGGGGGGCAGGGAAGAGACCCAGTACTTC
CDR3 protein: CASSSPTGGREETQYF

clone size: .
D gene: .
J gene: TRBJ2-1
V gene: TRBV20-1
CDR3 DNA: TGCAGTGCTAGAAGGTACAATGAGCAGTTCTTC
CDR3 protein: CSARRYNEQFF

clone size: few
D gene: .
J gene: TRBJ1-3
V gene: TRBV30
CDR3 DNA: TGTGCCTGGAGCCCACCGGGCCTTCCAGGAAACACCATATATTTT
CDR3 protein: CAWSPPGLPGNTIYF

clone size: .
D gene: .
J gene: TRBJ2-7
V gene: TRBV10-2
CDR3 DNA: TGCGCCAGCAGGAGACTGGCTCAGAACTCCTACGAGCAGTACTTC
CDR3 protein: CASRRLAQNSYEQYF

clone size: .
D gene: .
J gene: TRBJ2-7
V gene: TRBV4-3
CDR3 DNA: TGCGCCAGCAGCCAAGATCGGGCAGGGAGAGGATACGAGCAGTACTTC
CDR3 protein: CASSQDRAGRGYEQYF

clone size: few
D gene: .
J gene: TRBJ1-6
V gene: TRBV6-6
CDR3 DNA: TGTGCCAGCATGCATCGCCGAAGCTCCTATAATTCACCCCTCCACTTT
CDR3 protein: CASMHRRSSYNSPLHF

clone size: .
D gene: .
J gene: TRBJ2-7
V gene: TRBV29-1
CDR3 DNA: TGCAGCGTTGCGGGGGACTTCTACGAGCAGTACTTC
CDR3 protein: CSVAGDFYEQYF

clone size: .
D gene: .
J gene: TRBJ2-7
V gene: TRBV7-2
CDR3 DNA: TGTGCCAGCAGCTTAAGCTGGCGGGGGCTGACCTACGAGCAGTACTTC
CDR3 protein: CASSLSWRGLTYEQYF

clone size: few
D gene: TRBD1
J gene: TRBJ2-7
V gene: TRBV2
CDR3 DNA: TGTGCCAGCAGTGAAGTGGGACAGGTGAACGAGCAGTACTTC
CDR3 protein: CASSEVGQVNEQYF

clone size: few
D gene: .
J gene: TRBJ2-2
V gene: TRBV28
CDR3 DNA: TGTGCCAGCAGTTTGATTACCGGGGAGCTGTTTTTT
CDR3 protein: CASSLITGELFF

clone size: few
D gene: TRBD2
J gene: TRBJ2-2
V gene: TRBV15
CDR3 DNA: TGTGCCACCAGCAGCCTCCGGGACTATTCGAACACCGGGGAGCTGTTTTTT
CDR3 protein: CATSSLRDYSNTGELFF

clone size: .
D gene: .
J gene: TRBJ1-1
V gene: TRBV29-1
CDR3 DNA: TGCAGCGTTGGGCCCTCTCTGAACACTGAAGCTTTCTTT
CDR3 protein: CSVGPSLNTEAFF

clone size: .
D gene: .
J gene: TRBJ1-6
V gene: TRBV5-1
CDR3 DNA: TGCGCCAGCAGCTTGGACGGACAGTATAATTCACCCCTCCACTTT
CDR3 protein: CASSLDGQYNSPLHF

clone size: .
D gene: .
J gene: TRBJ2-7
V gene: TRBV29-1
CDR3 DNA: TGCAGCGTTGGGACAGCCAACTCCTACGAGCAGTACTTC
CDR3 protein: CSVGTANSYEQYF

clone size: .
D gene: TRBD1
J gene: TRBJ1-2
V gene: TRBV29-1
CDR3 DNA: TGCAGCGGGACCACAGGGGGGGACTACACCTTC
CDR3 protein: CSGTTGGDYTF